Listed below are T cell receptor beta chains from one sample, sequenced in a study of T cells expressing NK-cell markers. After re-calling the 5' RACE reads, TCRdb lists one entry per CDR3 protein, DNA absent. The listing records approximately 150,000 distinct CDR3 sequences. Sequenced sample: blood T cells: a sorted CD56 or NKG2C T cell subset, CD4+ or CD8+ T cells, or bulk PBMC T cells (not recorded which). These receptors all come from a woman between 18 and 75 years old in good health. Each CDR3 is given with its conserved first and last residue. Fields, in order: V gene, J gene, CDR3 protein.

V: TRBV21-1
J: TRBJ2-1
CDR3: CASSKGGARGEQFF

V: TRBV6-1
J: TRBJ1-1
CDR3: CASSEAIRGGVGNTEAFF

V: TRBV7-8
J: TRBJ1-2
CDR3: CASSMDIAGYTF

V: TRBV6-1
J: TRBJ1-6
CDR3: CASRADRRSSPLHF

V: TRBV2
J: TRBJ2-1
CDR3: CASTQPPLAGAPFF

V: TRBV20-1
J: TRBJ2-7
CDR3: CSARDIVGTQAYEQYF

V: TRBV7-2
J: TRBJ1-3
CDR3: CASSPRQGTGNTIYF

V: TRBV5-1
J: TRBJ2-5
CDR3: CASSLDSLSKTQYF

V: TRBV7-8
J: TRBJ1-5
CDR3: CASSSLRSGANQPQHF

V: TRBV11-2
J: TRBJ2-2
CDR3: CASSLYSYRTPNTGELFF

V: TRBV6-2/TRBV6-3
J: TRBJ1-5
CDR3: CASSPGSGQPQHF

V: TRBV7-8
J: TRBJ1-1
CDR3: CASSLVREYTEAFF

V: TRBV20-1
J: TRBJ2-1
CDR3: CSAQPGGFYNEQFF

V: TRBV20-1
J: TRBJ2-5
CDR3: CSARPLADPWRETQYF

V: TRBV7-2
J: TRBJ1-6
CDR3: CASSPDSNSPLHF

V: TRBV2
J: TRBJ1-2
CDR3: CASSEWGGGKDGYTF

V: TRBV10-3
J: TRBJ2-7
CDR3: CAIRDSQDYEQYF

V: TRBV5-1
J: TRBJ2-5
CDR3: CASSEGGETQYF

V: TRBV12-3/TRBV12-4
J: TRBJ2-2
CDR3: CASRGLANDGELFF

V: TRBV7-3
J: TRBJ2-1
CDR3: CASSPKPPGLAAYNEQFF

V: TRBV7-2
J: TRBJ2-3
CDR3: CASSPELRQYF

V: TRBV12-3/TRBV12-4
J: TRBJ2-7
CDR3: CASSLVRADSGSYEQYF

V: TRBV5-1
J: TRBJ2-2
CDR3: CASSTGQGATGELFF

V: TRBV20-1
J: TRBJ2-1
CDR3: CSAMSLASGGDNEQFF

V: TRBV6-1
J: TRBJ2-7
CDR3: CATQRGGGRYEQYF

V: TRBV27
J: TRBJ1-2
CDR3: CASSPRPVQQGKGNGYTF

V: TRBV27
J: TRBJ2-2
CDR3: CASSQAAGGRMYGELFF

V: TRBV20-1
J: TRBJ2-1
CDR3: CSAPSLAGGYNEQFF

V: TRBV5-1
J: TRBJ1-5
CDR3: CASRLGTGIFQPQHF

V: TRBV28
J: TRBJ2-7
CDR3: CASTSPLAGSYEQYF

V: TRBV7-9
J: TRBJ1-4
CDR3: CASSLGRGGDEKLFF

V: TRBV5-5
J: TRBJ1-5
CDR3: CASSLAVTANQPQHF

V: TRBV3-1
J: TRBJ2-3
CDR3: CASSPSSGEADTQYF

V: TRBV24-1
J: TRBJ2-1
CDR3: CATSDSPPRDSYNEQFF

V: TRBV6-5
J: TRBJ2-7
CDR3: CASSYSGFDYEQYF

V: TRBV20-1
J: TRBJ2-7
CDR3: CSARSTSGGLHEQYF

V: TRBV5-1
J: TRBJ1-4
CDR3: CASSFWGAQIEEKLFF

V: TRBV5-1
J: TRBJ2-5
CDR3: CASSPLTSGGGETQYF

V: TRBV7-3
J: TRBJ2-1
CDR3: CASSRTRASGNNEQFF

V: TRBV7-9
J: TRBJ1-1
CDR3: CASSLAGFEAFF

V: TRBV5-1
J: TRBJ2-5
CDR3: CASSFNGLETQYF

V: TRBV20-1
J: TRBJ1-1
CDR3: CSARRDRVSEAFF

V: TRBV7-9
J: TRBJ1-2
CDR3: CASSPTSSYGYTF

V: TRBV3-1
J: TRBJ1-4
CDR3: CASSQLRFEKLFF

V: TRBV20-1
J: TRBJ2-1
CDR3: CSAKTSGGYNEQFF

V: TRBV12-3/TRBV12-4
J: TRBJ2-2
CDR3: CASSLSRITGELFF

V: TRBV20-1
J: TRBJ2-2
CDR3: CSAETGGVGAGELFF

V: TRBV5-1
J: TRBJ2-3
CDR3: CASSPLASGGDTDTQYF

V: TRBV11-2
J: TRBJ2-3
CDR3: CASSLEGGLSTDTQYF

V: TRBV7-2
J: TRBJ2-1
CDR3: CASSVSGGGYNEQFF

V: TRBV5-1
J: TRBJ2-1
CDR3: CASSRYRQTNEQFF

V: TRBV20-1
J: TRBJ2-7
CDR3: CSARDLGGSVYEQYF

V: TRBV30
J: TRBJ2-3
CDR3: CAWDRSHSGTDTQYF

V: TRBV20-1
J: TRBJ2-1
CDR3: CSASQSSLSYNEQFF